This TCR beta chain was identified in a study of molecular identifiers for immune sequencing clone quantification. The bulk TCR libraries were made with methods described before and with listed TCR primers. One entry per CDR3 protein results from TCRdb running MiXCR on the PCR reads. The data hold roughly 320,000 distinct CDR3 sequences, with 20% to 25% observed a single time. Comment on this clonotype: This may arise from a read error, as a much more abundant clone is one base away.

This TCR was sampled from a human donor in good health. Some libraries in this study had Jurkat cell RNA spiked in. Sequenced: naive CD8+ T cells from blood, with Jurkat cell RNA spiked in. The subset: FACS-sorted CD8+CD4-CCR7+CD45RA+ naive T cells.

CDR3 nucleotide sequence: TGTGCCAGCAGCTTAGTGATTTCCTTTTACAATGAGCGGTTCTTC. Its translation is CASSLVISFYNERFF. This chain uses TRBV11-2 with TRBJ2-1; no definite D call. CDR3 length: 15 residues. Germline V lookup: CDR1 SGHAT, CDR2 FQNNGV. The entire variable domain, with the rest obtained from reference TRBV11-2 and TRBJ2-1, is as follows: EAGVAQSPRYKIIEKRQSVAFWCNPISGHATLYWYQQILGQGPKLLIQFQNNGVVDDSQLPKDRFSAERLKGVDSTLKIQPAKLEDSAVYLCASSLVISFYNERFFGPGTRLTVL.